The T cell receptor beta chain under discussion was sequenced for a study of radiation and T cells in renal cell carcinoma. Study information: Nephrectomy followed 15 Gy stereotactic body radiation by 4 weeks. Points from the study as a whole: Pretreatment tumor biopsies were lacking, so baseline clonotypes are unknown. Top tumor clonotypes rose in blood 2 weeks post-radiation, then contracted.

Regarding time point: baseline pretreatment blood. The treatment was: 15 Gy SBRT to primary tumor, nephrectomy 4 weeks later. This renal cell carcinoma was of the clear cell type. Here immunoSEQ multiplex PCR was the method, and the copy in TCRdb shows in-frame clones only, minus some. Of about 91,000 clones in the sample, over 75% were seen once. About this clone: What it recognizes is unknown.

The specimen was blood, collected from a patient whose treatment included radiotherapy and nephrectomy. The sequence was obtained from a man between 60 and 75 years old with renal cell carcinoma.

CDR3 nucleotide sequence: TGTGCCAGCAGTTGGAGGAGCTCTGGAAACACCATATATTTT. This sequence encodes CASSWRSSGNTIYF. The chain employs TRBV28 and TRBJ1-3; D unresolved. The CDR3 has 14 amino acids. Trimming stripped 4 bases from V and 0 bases from J, with 7 bases between. Per the germline V gene, CDR1 is MDHEN and CDR2 is SYDVKM.